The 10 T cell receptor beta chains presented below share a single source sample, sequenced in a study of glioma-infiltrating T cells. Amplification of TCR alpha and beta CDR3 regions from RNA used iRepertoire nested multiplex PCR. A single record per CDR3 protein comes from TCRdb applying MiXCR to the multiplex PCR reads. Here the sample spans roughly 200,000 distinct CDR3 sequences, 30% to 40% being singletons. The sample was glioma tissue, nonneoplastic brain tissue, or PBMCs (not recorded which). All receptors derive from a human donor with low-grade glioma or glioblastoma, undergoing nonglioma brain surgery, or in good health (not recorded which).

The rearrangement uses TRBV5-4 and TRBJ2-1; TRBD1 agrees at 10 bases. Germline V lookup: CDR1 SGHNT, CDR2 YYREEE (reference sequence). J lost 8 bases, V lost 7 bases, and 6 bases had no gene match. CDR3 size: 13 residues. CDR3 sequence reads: CASGRQGADEQFF. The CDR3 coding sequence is TGTGCCAGCGGCAGACAGGGGGCCGATGAGCAGTTCTTC.

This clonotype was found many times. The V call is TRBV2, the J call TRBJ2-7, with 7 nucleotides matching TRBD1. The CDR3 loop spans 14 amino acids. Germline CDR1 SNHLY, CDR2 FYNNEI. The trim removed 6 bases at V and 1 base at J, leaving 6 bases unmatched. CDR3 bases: TGTGCCAGCAGAGACCCGGGACAGTCCTACGAGCAGTACTTC. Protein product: CASRDPGQSYEQYF.

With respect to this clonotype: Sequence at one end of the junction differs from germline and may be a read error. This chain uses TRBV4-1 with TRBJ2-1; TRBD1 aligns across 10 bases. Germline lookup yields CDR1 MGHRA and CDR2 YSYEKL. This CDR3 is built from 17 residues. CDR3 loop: CASSQDRDRGPYNEQSF. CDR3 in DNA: TGCGCCAGCAGCCAAGATAGGGACAGGGGCCCCTACAATGAGCAGTCCTTC.

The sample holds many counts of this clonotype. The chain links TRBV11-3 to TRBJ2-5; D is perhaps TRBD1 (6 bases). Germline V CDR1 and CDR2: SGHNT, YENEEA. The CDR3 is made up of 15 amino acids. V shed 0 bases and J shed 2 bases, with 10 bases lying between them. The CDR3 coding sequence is TGTGCCAGCAGCTTAGATTGGGGGCCACAAGAGACCCAGTACTTC. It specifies CASSLDWGPQETQYF.

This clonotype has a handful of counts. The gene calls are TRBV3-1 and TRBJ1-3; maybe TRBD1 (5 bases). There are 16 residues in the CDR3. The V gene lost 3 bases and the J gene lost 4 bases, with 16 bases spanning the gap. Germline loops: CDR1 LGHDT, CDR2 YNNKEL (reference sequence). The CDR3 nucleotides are TGTGCCAGCAGCCAGGATCCCGGGACTCAGGGAAACACCATATATTTT. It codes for CASSQDPGTQGNTIYF.

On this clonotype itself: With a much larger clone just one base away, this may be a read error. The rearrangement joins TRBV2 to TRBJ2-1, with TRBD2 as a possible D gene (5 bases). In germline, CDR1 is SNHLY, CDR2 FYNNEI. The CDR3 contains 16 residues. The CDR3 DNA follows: TGTGCCAGCGGTAGTTGGGGAGAGAGCTCCTGCAATGAGCAGTTCTTC. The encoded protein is CASGSWGESSCNEQFF.

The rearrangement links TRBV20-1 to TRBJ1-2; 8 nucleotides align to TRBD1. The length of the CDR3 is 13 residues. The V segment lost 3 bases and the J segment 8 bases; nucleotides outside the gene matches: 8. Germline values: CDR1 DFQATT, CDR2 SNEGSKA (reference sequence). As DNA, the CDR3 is TGCAGTGCTAGCGGCGGACAGGGTTGGGGCTACACCTTC. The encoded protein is CSASGGQGWGYTF.

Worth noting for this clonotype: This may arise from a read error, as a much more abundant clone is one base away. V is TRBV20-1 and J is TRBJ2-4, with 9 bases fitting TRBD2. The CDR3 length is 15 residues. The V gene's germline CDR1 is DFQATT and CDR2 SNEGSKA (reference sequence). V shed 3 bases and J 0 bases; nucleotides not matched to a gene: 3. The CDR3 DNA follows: TGCAGTGCTAGGGGACTAGCCATAGCCAAAAACATTCAGTACTTC. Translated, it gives CSARGLAIAKNIQYF.

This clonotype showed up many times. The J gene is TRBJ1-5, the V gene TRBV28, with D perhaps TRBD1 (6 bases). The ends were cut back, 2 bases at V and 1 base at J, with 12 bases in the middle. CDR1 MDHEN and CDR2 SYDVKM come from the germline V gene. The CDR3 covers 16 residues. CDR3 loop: CASSLGGLLSNQPQHF. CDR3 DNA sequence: TGTGCCAGCAGTTTAGGGGGGCTCCTGAGCAATCAGCCCCAGCATTTT.

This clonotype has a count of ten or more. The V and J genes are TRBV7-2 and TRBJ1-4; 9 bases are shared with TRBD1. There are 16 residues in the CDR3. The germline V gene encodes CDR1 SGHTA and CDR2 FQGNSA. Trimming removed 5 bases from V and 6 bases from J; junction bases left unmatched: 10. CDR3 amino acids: CASSKDGDRAYEKLFF. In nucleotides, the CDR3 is TGTGCCAGCAGCAAGGATGGGGACAGGGCGTATGAAAAACTGTTTTTT.